This is a list of T cell receptor beta chains from one sample in a study of blood T cell repertoires in COVID-19. Produced via immunoSEQ multiplex PCR; TCRdb's table is partial and in-frame only. The sample carries 95,000 or so clones, around 90% recorded once. The sequencing sample was made of peripheral blood. The receptor set was obtained from a woman in her sixties or seventies with acute or convalescent COVID-19. Both conserved end residues are trimmed from each CDR3.

j_gene	v_gene	CDR3aa
TRBJ2-5	TRBV19	ASSNAGRETQY
TRBJ1-5	TRBV10-2	ASSEQGRGQPQH
TRBJ1-6	TRBV4-1	ASSRSNRQGGSGSPLH
TRBJ1-2	TRBV15	ATSRYSQGRGGYT
TRBJ1-5	TRBV3-1/TRBV3-2	ASSQDAATVNQPQH
TRBJ2-7	TRBV6-5	ASSYGGRSSYEQY
TRBJ2-1	TRBV18	ASSPGLAGGPNEQF
TRBJ2-6	TRBV27	ASSPSPFSRQGALKGANVLT
TRBJ2-1	TRBV6-1	ASSEPAGAGGREQF
TRBJ1-5	TRBV30	AWSEEPQGGPQH
TRBJ2-2	TRBV10-1	ASKVGQNTGELF
TRBJ2-7	TRBV18	ASSWDRGLEQY
TRBJ1-3	TRBV6-5	ASSYSAGIGNTIY
TRBJ1-4	TRBV5-8	ASSLVQGASEKLF
TRBJ1-1	TRBV19	ASSIRGGGYTEAF
TRBJ1-2	TRBV7-6	ASSNPPAGVYGYT
TRBJ1-4	TRBV28	ASSLHRDEKLF
TRBJ1-5	TRBV18	ASSPSGGPLNQPQH